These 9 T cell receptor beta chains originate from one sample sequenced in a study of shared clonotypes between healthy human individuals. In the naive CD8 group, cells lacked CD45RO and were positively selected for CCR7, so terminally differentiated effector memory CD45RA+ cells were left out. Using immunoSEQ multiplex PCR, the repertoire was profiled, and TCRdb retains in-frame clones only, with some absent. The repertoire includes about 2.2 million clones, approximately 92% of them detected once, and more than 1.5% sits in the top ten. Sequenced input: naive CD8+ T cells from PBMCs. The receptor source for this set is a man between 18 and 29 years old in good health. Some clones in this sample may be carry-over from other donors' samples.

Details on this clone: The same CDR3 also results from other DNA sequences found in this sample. CDR3 DNA sequence: TGTGCCAGCAGCTTAGGGGGATTGTACAATGAGCAGTTCTTC. As protein: CASSLGGLYNEQFF. V gene TRBV7-9 combines with J gene TRBJ2-1; D is uncertain. The CDR3 length is 14 residues. Germline-derived CDR1 and CDR2 are SEHNR and FQNEAQ (reference sequence). Deletions cut 1 base from V and 4 bases from J, with 8 bases between.

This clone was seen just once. In DNA, the CDR3 is TGTGCCAGCAGCCGAGACAGGGGCGGAGGTCAAGAGACCCAGTACTTC. Translation gives CASSRDRGGGQETQYF. This rearrangement joins TRBV7-9 to TRBJ2-5; 8 positions agree with TRBD1. With V trimmed by 5 bases and J by 2 bases, 10 bases remained unmatched. This CDR3 is built from 16 residues. The germline V gene encodes CDR1 SEHNR and CDR2 FQNEAQ (reference sequence).

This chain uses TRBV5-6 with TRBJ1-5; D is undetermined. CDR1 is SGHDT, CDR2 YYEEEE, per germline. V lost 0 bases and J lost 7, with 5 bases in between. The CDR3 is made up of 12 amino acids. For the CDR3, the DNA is TGTGCCAGCAGCTTGGATGGACAGCCCCAGCATTTT. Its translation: CASSLDGQPQHF.

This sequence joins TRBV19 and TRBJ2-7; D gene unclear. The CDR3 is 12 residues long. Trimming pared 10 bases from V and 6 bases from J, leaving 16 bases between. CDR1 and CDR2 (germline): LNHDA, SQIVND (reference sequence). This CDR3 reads CATSLGLGEQYF. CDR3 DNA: TGTGCCACCTCCCTCGGCCTCGGCGAGCAGTACTTC.

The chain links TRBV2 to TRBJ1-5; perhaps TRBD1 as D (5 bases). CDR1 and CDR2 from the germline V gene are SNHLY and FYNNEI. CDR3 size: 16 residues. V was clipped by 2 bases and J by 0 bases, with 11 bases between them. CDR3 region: CASSETGPNSNQPQHF. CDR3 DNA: TGTGCCAGCAGTGAAACAGGCCCGAATAGCAATCAGCCCCAGCATTTT.

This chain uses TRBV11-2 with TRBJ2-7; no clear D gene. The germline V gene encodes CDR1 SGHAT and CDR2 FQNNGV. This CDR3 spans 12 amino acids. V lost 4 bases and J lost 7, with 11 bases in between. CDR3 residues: CASSSGPWEQYF. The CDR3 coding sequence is TGTGCCAGCAGCTCAGGACCCTGGGAGCAGTACTTC.

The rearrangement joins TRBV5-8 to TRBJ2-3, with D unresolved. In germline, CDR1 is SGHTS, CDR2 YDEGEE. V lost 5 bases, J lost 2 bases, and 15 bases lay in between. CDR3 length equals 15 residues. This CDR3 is CASRAPGPYTDTQYF. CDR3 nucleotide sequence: TGTGCCAGCAGGGCCCCGGGCCCATACACAGATACGCAGTATTTT.

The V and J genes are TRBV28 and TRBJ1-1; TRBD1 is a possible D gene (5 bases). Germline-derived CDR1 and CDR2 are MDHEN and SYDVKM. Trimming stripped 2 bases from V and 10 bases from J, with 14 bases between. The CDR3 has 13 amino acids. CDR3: CASSLHRGAVAFF. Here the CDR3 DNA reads TGTGCCAGCAGTTTACACCGGGGCGCGGTAGCTTTCTTT. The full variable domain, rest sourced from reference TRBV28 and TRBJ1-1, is DVKVTQSSRYLVKRTGEKVFLECVQDMDHENMFWYRQDPGLGLRLIYFSYDVKMKEKGDIPEGYSVSREKKERFSLILESASTNQTSMYLCASSLHRGAVAFFGQGTRLTVV.

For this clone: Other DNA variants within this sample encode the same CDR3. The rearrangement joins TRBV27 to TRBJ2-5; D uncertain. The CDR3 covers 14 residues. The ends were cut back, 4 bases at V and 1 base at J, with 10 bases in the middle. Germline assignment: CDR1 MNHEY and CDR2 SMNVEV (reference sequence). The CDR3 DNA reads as TGTGCCAGCAGTTCCCCGGGCACCCAAGAGACCCAGTACTTC. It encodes CASSSPGTQETQYF.